Detailed here is one TCR beta chain. Measured with immunoSEQ multiplex PCR; TCRdb has only the in-frame clones, and not every one. There are 140,000 or so clones in the sample; roughly 85% occur only once, and around 2.9% lies in the top ten. Trimming shortened V by 0 bases and J by 0 bases, and 9 bases separated the two germline ends. The CDR3 length is 15 residues. Germline-derived CDR1 and CDR2 are GTSNPN and SVGIG (reference sequence). This specimen comes from a study of blood T cell repertoires in COVID-19. This clonotype was obtained from a man aged 45-60 years with acute or convalescent COVID-19. The sequenced sample consisted of peripheral blood. The V call is TRBV30, the J call TRBJ1-3; weak D call: TRBD1 (5 bases). This CDR3 reads CAWSVGGFSGNTIYF. CDR3 coding DNA: TGTGCCTGGAGTGTGGGGGGTTTCTCTGGAAACACCATATATTTT.